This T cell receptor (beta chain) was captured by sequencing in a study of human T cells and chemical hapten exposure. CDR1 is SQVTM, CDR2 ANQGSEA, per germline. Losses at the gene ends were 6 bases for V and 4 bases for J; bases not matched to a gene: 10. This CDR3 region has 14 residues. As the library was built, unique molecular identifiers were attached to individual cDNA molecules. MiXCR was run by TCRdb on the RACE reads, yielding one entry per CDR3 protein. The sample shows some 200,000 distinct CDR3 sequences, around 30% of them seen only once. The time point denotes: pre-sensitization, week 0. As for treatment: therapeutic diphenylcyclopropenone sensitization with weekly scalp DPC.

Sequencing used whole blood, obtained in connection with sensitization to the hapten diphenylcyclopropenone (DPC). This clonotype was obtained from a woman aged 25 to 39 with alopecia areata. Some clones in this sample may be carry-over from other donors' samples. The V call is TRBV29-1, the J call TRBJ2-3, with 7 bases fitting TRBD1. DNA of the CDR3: TGCAGCGTGCAAACAGGGGTTAAAGCAGATACGCAGTATTTT. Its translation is CSVQTGVKADTQYF.